The 4 T cell receptor beta chains below all came from one sample that was sequenced in a study of PD-1 blockade in classical Hodgkin lymphoma. The time point here: cycle 4 day 1 (C4D1), after five to seven weeks of nivolumab. Each patient relapsed following autologous stem cell transplantation, and prior brentuximab vedotin exposure differed. Profiled with immunoSEQ multiplex PCR; TCRdb holds only in-frame clones, not every one. The sample has 50,000 or so clones, around 89% seen once. This specimen consisted of peripheral blood mononuclear cells (PBMCs), obtained before the fourth cycle of nivolumab. These receptor sequences come from a human donor with classical Hodgkin lymphoma.

The CDR3 spells CASSRASGRAVDEQYF. The CDR3 region has the DNA TGTGCCAGCAGTAGGGCTAGCGGGAGGGCCGTCGACGAGCAGTACTTC. The rearrangement uses TRBV11-3 and TRBJ2-7, with 12 positions matching TRBD2. The length of the CDR3 is 16 residues. J gave up 5 bases and V 6 bases, and 11 bases lay outside the gene matches. Germline CDR1 reads SGHNT; CDR2 reads YENEEA.

CDR3 sequence reads: CASSGRDRDFEQYF. CDR3 nucleotide sequence: TGTGCCAGCAGCGGCCGGGACAGGGATTTCGAGCAGTACTTC. V gene TRBV2 combines with J gene TRBJ2-7, with TRBD1 identical over 9 bases. The CDR3 is 14 amino acids. V lost 6 bases and J lost 6; bases outside the gene matches: 9. Germline assignment: CDR1 SNHLY and CDR2 FYNNEI.

J is TRBJ2-7 and V is TRBV9; possible D gene TRBD2, 5 bases. The CDR3 contains 13 residues. V dropped 3 bases and J dropped 5 bases, with 12 bases sitting between them. Germline assignment: CDR1 SGDLS and CDR2 YYNGEE. This chain's CDR3 is CASSAYGKNEQYF. CDR3 DNA: TGTGCCAGCAGCGCCTACGGGAAGAACGAGCAGTACTTC.

This clone was counted a few times. The chain links TRBV9 to TRBJ1-2; no firm D call. The V gene's germline CDR1 is SGDLS and CDR2 YYNGEE. The CDR3 spans 11 residues. Trimming cost V 3 bases and J 4 bases, with 4 bases left between them. As DNA, the CDR3 is TGTGCCAGCAGCGCCCGCTATGGCTACACCTTC. As protein: CASSARYGYTF.